The entry that follows covers one TCR beta chain sequence. The target antigen is unknown. The time point was: recipient sample about 28 days before transplant, after cytoreduction. Trimming took 2 bases from V and 5 from J, leaving 5 bases between them. The CDR3 is made up of 12 amino acids. Germline V gene data show CDR1 as LGHNA and CDR2 as YNFKEQ. Produced via immunoSEQ multiplex PCR; TCRdb's table is partial and in-frame only. This sample has about 76,000 clones; around 96% occur once, and the top ten carry roughly 1.8%. This specimen belongs to a study of T cell clonotyping in hematopoietic cell transplantation. General study points: At the given depth, recipient repertoires were over 97% de novo clonotypes. Without cell sorting, CD4 versus CD8 contributions remain unresolved. Recipient TCR diversity dropped after transplant; expanded clonotypes rose from day 30 to 180.

V gene TRBV4-2 combines with J gene TRBJ2-3; no clear D gene. The sequencing here drew on peripheral blood mononuclear cells, taken before stem cell transplant. The sequence was collected from a woman in her 50s with acute myeloid leukemia. Some clones in this sample may be carry-over from other donors' samples. CDR3 protein: CASSQTRDTQYF. CDR3 in DNA: TGTGCCAGCAGCCAAACCAGAGATACGCAGTATTTT.